The 15 T cell receptor beta chains presented below share a single source sample, sequenced in a study of T cell responses to AZD1222 COVID-19 vaccine. Sequencing was performed with immunoSEQ multiplex PCR; in TCRdb, only in-frame clones are kept and a portion is missing. Of 170,000 or so clones in the sample, 90% to 95% were seen once. The sample in question was peripheral blood, obtained on day 0 of AZD1222 vaccination. The receptor set was obtained from an adult in good health.

V usage is TRBV5-1 and J usage is TRBJ1-2; 7 bases align to TRBD1. The V segment lost 2 bases and the J segment 3 bases; nucleotides outside the gene matches: 10. Germline values: CDR1 SGHRS, CDR2 YFSETQ. The CDR3 loop spans 16 amino acids. The CDR3 spells CASSFEAGGRDYGYTF. CDR3 DNA: TGCGCCAGCAGCTTTGAGGCAGGGGGACGGGACTATGGCTACACCTTC.

This clone appeared once. V gene TRBV3-1 (or the pseudogene TRBV3-2) combines with J gene TRBJ2-3, with 11 bases lining up with TRBD2. The CDR3 is 16 residues long. V dropped 1 base and J dropped 8; count of bases not matched to a gene: 8. The V gene's germline CDR1 is LGHDT and CDR2 YNNKEL (reference sequence). The CDR3, as DNA: TGTGCCAGCAGCCAAGCGGGTAGCGGGGGGGCCGGTACGCAGTATTTT. Encoded protein: CASSQAGSGGAGTQYF.

V and J are TRBV29-1 and TRBJ2-1; the match to TRBD2 covers 7 bases. Per germline, CDR1 SQVTM and CDR2 ANQGSEA. The CDR3 contains 14 residues. Losses at the gene ends were 2 bases for V and 5 bases for J; bases not matched to a gene: 6. The CDR3 DNA reads TGCAGCGTTGAACCGGGACTAAGGGACAATGAGCAGTTCTTC. Its translation is CSVEPGLRDNEQFF.

V gene TRBV30 combines with J gene TRBJ1-4; the D is unclear. The germline V and J ends were trimmed by 2 bases and 4 bases, with 11 bases remaining between them. The CDR3 has 14 amino acids. Germline V gene lookup returns CDR1 GTSNPN and CDR2 SVGIG (reference sequence). This chain's CDR3 is CAWSLREYNEKLFF. The CDR3 DNA reads TGTGCCTGGAGTTTAAGGGAGTATAATGAAAAACTGTTTTTT.

DNA for the CDR3: TGTGCCAGCTCGAGGGAAAGCTCCTATAATTCACCCCTCCACTTT. This codes for CASSRESSYNSPLHF. The rearrangement links TRBV18 to TRBJ1-6; no clear D. The germline V and J ends were trimmed by 6 bases and 0 bases, with 9 bases remaining between them. Germline V CDR1 and CDR2: KGHSH, LQKENI. There are 15 residues in the CDR3.

The chain links TRBV5-4 to TRBJ2-5; maybe TRBD1 (5 bases). Trimming shortened V by 0 bases and J by 2 bases, and 14 bases separated the two germline ends. Germline V gene data show CDR1 as SGHNT and CDR2 as YYREEE (reference sequence). The CDR3 loop spans 16 amino acids. CDR3 bases: TGTGCCAGCAGCTTGGAACAGGTGTATGCACAAGAGACCCAGTACTTC. It translates to CASSLEQVYAQETQYF.

This chain links TRBV30 with TRBJ1-1; D ambiguous. Per the germline V gene, CDR1 is GTSNPN and CDR2 is SVGIG (reference sequence). This CDR3 is built from 16 residues. The ends were cut back, 0 bases at V and 1 base at J, with 15 bases in the middle. The chain's CDR3 is CAWSVLTATPNTEAFF. In nucleotides, the CDR3 is TGTGCCTGGAGTGTACTAACGGCCACCCCGAACACTGAAGCTTTCTTT.

This rearrangement joins TRBV27 to TRBJ1-6; 9 nucleotides match TRBD1. This CDR3 has 15 amino acids. J lost 9 bases, V lost 7 bases, and 10 bases had no gene match. Germline CDR1 reads MNHEY; CDR2 reads SMNVEV (reference sequence). DNA of the CDR3: TGTGCCAGCACTCGAACAGGGGGCGCGGGTTCACCCCTCCACTTT. Translation: CASTRTGGAGSPLHF.

The V and J genes are TRBV30 and TRBJ2-7; TRBD1 agrees at 10 bases. The length of the CDR3 is 14 residues. V lost 2 bases and J lost 0; bases outside the gene matches: 1. Looked up from germline, CDR1 is GTSNPN and CDR2 is SVGIG (reference sequence). In DNA form, the CDR3 reads TGTGCCTGGAGTTGGGACAGGGGCTCCTACGAGCAGTACTTC. As protein: CAWSWDRGSYEQYF. The entire variable domain, with the rest obtained from reference TRBV30 and TRBJ2-7, is as follows: SQTIHQWPATLVQPVGSPLSLECTVEGTSNPNLYWYRQAAGRGLQLLFYSVGIGQISSEVPQNLSASRPQDRQFILSSKKLLLSDSGFYLCAWSWDRGSYEQYFGPGTRLTVT.

This chain uses TRBV19 with TRBJ2-1; the match to TRBD2 covers 12 bases. Trimming removed 5 bases from V and 9 bases from J; junction bases left unmatched: 11. The CDR3 totals 16 residues. CDR1 and CDR2 (germline): LNHDA, SQIVND (reference sequence). The CDR3 DNA reads as TGTGCCAGTAGTTCTCTAGCGGGGGGGCTTTCTGGTGAGCAGTTCTTC. Its translation: CASSSLAGGLSGEQFF.

CDR3 amino acids: CASSQKDRQAYEQYF. DNA for the CDR3: TGCGCCAGCAGCCAGAAGGACAGGCAAGCCTACGAGCAGTACTTC. The gene calls are TRBV4-1 and TRBJ2-7; 7 nucleotides match TRBD1. This CDR3 spans 15 amino acids. Per the germline V gene, CDR1 is MGHRA and CDR2 is YSYEKL. After removal of 3 bases from V and 2 bases from J, the junction contained 7 bases not matched to a gene.

This chain uses TRBV5-6 with TRBJ1-2; weak D call: TRBD1 (5 bases). V gave up 3 bases and J gave up 4 bases, with 22 bases separating them. Germline V lookup: CDR1 SGHDT, CDR2 YYEEEE. This CDR3 contains 17 residues. The chain's CDR3 is CASSSYYSDSRSYGYTF. DNA for the CDR3: TGTGCCAGCAGCTCCTACTACTCCGACAGTAGAAGCTATGGCTACACCTTC.

The table lists this clone with a count of one. The chain carries TRBV5-1 and TRBJ2-1; no clear D. The germline gives CDR1 SGHRS, CDR2 YFSETQ. Trimming removed 4 bases from V and 4 bases from J, with 9 bases in between. The CDR3 loop spans 13 amino acids. This chain's CDR3 is CASSLDKYNEQFF. The CDR3 region has the DNA TGCGCCAGCAGCCTAGACAAGTACAATGAGCAGTTCTTC.

This chain uses TRBV6-2 or TRBV6-3 with TRBJ1-1, with 7 bases identical to TRBD1. CDR1 is MNHEY, CDR2 SVGEGT, per germline. V gave up 0 bases and J gave up 1 base; unmatched junction bases: 8. The CDR3 runs 17 residues. The DNA for the CDR3 is TGTGCCAGCAGTTACTCCACAGGGGATTTAGAGAACACTGAAGCTTTCTTT. Translating gives CASSYSTGDLENTEAFF.

With respect to this clone: The sample carries other DNA sequences with the same CDR3. The CDR3 bases are TGTGCCAGCAGGGGGACAGGGCTCGGAACTGAAGCTTTCTTT. As protein: CASRGTGLGTEAFF. This rearrangement joins TRBV2 to TRBJ1-1; TRBD1 aligns across 9 bases. The CDR3 contains 14 residues. Germline V lookup: CDR1 SNHLY, CDR2 FYNNEI. Trimming removed 6 bases from V and 5 bases from J; junction bases left unmatched: 7. Drawing the rest from reference TRBV2 and TRBJ1-1, the complete variable domain is EPEVTQTPSHQVTQMGQEVILRCVPISNHLYFYWYRQILGQKVEFLVSFYNNEISEKSEIFDDQFSVERPDGSNFTLKIRSTKLEDSAMYFCASRGTGLGTEAFFGQGTRLTVV.